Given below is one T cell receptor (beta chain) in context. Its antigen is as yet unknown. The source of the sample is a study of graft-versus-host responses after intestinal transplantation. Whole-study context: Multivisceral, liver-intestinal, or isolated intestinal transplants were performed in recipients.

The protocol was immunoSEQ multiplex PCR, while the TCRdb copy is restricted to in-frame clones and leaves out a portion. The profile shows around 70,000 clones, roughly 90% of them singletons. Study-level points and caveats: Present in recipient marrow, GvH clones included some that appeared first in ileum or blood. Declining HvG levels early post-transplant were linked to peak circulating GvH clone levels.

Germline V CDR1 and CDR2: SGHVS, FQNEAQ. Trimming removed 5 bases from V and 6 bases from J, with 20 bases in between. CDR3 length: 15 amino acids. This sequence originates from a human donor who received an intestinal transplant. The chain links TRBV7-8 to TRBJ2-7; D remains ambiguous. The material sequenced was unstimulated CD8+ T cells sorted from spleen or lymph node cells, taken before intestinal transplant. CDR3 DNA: TGTGCCAGCAGCCCCAGGCAAAACCCAACCTCCGAGCAGTACTTC. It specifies CASSPRQNPTSEQYF.